The present entry profiles one T cell receptor beta chain with its context. This CDR3 region has 12 residues. The V end lost 1 base, the J end lost 6 bases, and 7 bases lay between the germline ends. Per the germline V gene, CDR1 is SGHNT and CDR2 is YYREEE (reference sequence). These data are taken from a study of cytomegalovirus exposure and HLA in healthy donors. Vbeta (60) and Jbeta (13) primers were used in the PCR. The assay was immunoSEQ multiplex PCR, and TCRdb's table has in-frame clones only and misses some. The data show about 65,000 clones, with 60% to 65% seen just once and 2.5% to 3.5% held by the top ten.

The origin of this receptor is a young man in good health and CMV-seronegative. Input material: PBMCs. The chain uses TRBV5-4 and TRBJ1-2, with D maybe TRBD1 (6 bases). The DNA of the CDR3 is TGTGCCAGCAGCTTGCAGGGGAATGGCTACACCTTC. As protein: CASSLQGNGYTF.